The 19 T cell receptor beta chains in this list originate from one sample, sequenced in a study of response to subunit inactivated influenza vaccine. TCRdb processed the RT-PCR reads anew with MiXCR; each CDR3 protein has one entry. The sample carries roughly 520,000 distinct CDR3 sequences, about 25% recorded once. The sample here was CD4+ T cells sorted from PBMCs, taken 4 to 6 days after vaccination. The receptor set was obtained from a man between 45 and 60 years old who received an inactivated influenza vaccine.

The rearrangement uses TRBV5-1 and TRBJ1-1, with D possibly matching TRBD1 (5 bases). There are 15 residues in the CDR3. Germline V gene data show CDR1 as SGHRS and CDR2 as YFSETQ. Trimming shortened V by 0 bases and J by 1 base, and 10 bases separated the two germline ends. The CDR3 sequence: CASSLEGRGNTEAFF. In nucleotides, the CDR3 is TGCGCCAGCAGCTTGGAAGGGAGGGGGAACACTGAAGCTTTCTTT. The full variable domain, with the rest looked up from reference TRBV5-1 and TRBJ1-1, is KAGVTQTPRYLIKTRGQQVTLSCSPISGHRSVSWYQQTPGQGLQFLFEYFSETQRNKGNFPGRFSGRQFSNSRSEMNVSTLELGDSALYLCASSLEGRGNTEAFFGQGTRLTVV.

The V and J genes are TRBV24-1 and TRBJ2-3, with 7 bases that match TRBD2. Germline trimming cut 6 bases from V and 2 bases from J; bases unmatched to any gene: 4. Germline values: CDR1 KGHDR, CDR2 SFDVKD. This CDR3 is 14 amino acids long. CDR3 amino acids: CATSPSGPTDTQYF. The CDR3 nucleotides read TGTGCCACCAGTCCTAGCGGACCCACAGATACGCAGTATTTT.

J is TRBJ1-2 and V is TRBV7-9; D not resolved. Germline V gives CDR1 SEHNR, CDR2 FQNEAQ (reference sequence). CDR3 length: 15 amino acids. Trimming stripped 1 base from V and 0 bases from J, with 9 bases between. CDR3 DNA: TGTGCCAGCAGCTTAGGGGCACCAGCTAACTATGGCTACACCTTC. Protein product: CASSLGAPANYGYTF.

This clonotype occurred a few times. DNA of the CDR3: TGCGCCAGCAGTGCCGATGATTCACCCCTCCACTTT. Encoded protein: CASSADDSPLHF. The chain joins TRBV5-1 to TRBJ1-6; no definite D call. V was clipped by 5 bases and J by 8 bases, with 8 bases between them. The CDR3 is 12 residues long. Looked up from germline, CDR1 is SGHRS and CDR2 is YFSETQ.

J is TRBJ2-1 and V is TRBV30; 11 nucleotides agree with TRBD2. This CDR3 is 12 amino acids long. Trimming at V came to 6 bases and at J to 7 bases, leaving 2 bases not matched to a gene. The germline CDR1 and CDR2 sequences are GTSNPN and SVGIG (reference sequence). DNA for the CDR3: TGTGCCTGCGGACTAGCGGGTAATGAGCAGTTCTTC. This codes for CACGLAGNEQFF.

This clonotype was counted a few times. This rearrangement joins TRBV29-1 to TRBJ2-3; 8 bases are shared with TRBD2. The CDR3 covers 14 residues. Germline V gene data show CDR1 as SQVTM and CDR2 as ANQGSEA. Trimming at V came to 4 bases and at J to 3 bases, leaving 6 bases not matched to a gene. The CDR3 nucleotides are TGCAGCGTTGGCTATAGCGGGGTAACAGATACGCAGTATTTT. It specifies CSVGYSGVTDTQYF.

This clonotype was observed at least ten times. The CDR3, as DNA: TGTGCCAGCAGCTTACAGGCAGGGTTGTCAGCTAACTATGGCTACACCTTC. Translation: CASSLQAGLSANYGYTF. This rearrangement joins TRBV7-2 to TRBJ1-2; possibly TRBD1 for D (5 bases). The germline V gene has CDR1 SGHTA and CDR2 FQGNSA. The CDR3 covers 17 residues. V was cut by 2 bases and J by 0 bases, with 16 bases left in between.

The chain carries TRBV5-1 and TRBJ2-2; weak D call: TRBD2 (5 bases). Trimming took 1 base from V and 5 from J, leaving 18 bases between them. The CDR3 spans 17 residues. Germline-derived CDR1 and CDR2 are SGHRS and YFSETQ. CDR3 amino acids: CASSLTRDPGWTGELFF. CDR3 DNA: TGCGCCAGCAGCTTGACCCGAGATCCGGGGTGGACCGGGGAGCTGTTTTTT. Full variable domain (outside the CDR3, taken from reference TRBV5-1 and TRBJ2-2): KAGVTQTPRYLIKTRGQQVTLSCSPISGHRSVSWYQQTPGQGLQFLFEYFSETQRNKGNFPGRFSGRQFSNSRSEMNVSTLELGDSALYLCASSLTRDPGWTGELFFGEGSRLTVL.

The chain couples TRBV7-2 to TRBJ2-5, with TRBD2 identical over 9 bases. Germline V CDR1 and CDR2: SGHTA, FQGNSA. The CDR3 has 16 residues. The junction had 10 bases not matched to a gene; V was cut back by 4 bases and J by 4 bases. Here the CDR3 reads CASSYPGLATRETQYF. The CDR3 DNA reads as TGTGCCAGCAGCTACCCGGGACTAGCTACGAGAGAGACCCAGTACTTC.

This clonotype has only a few counts. The chain has TRBV5-5 and TRBJ2-3; 8 bases align to TRBD1. Germline CDR1 is SGHKS and CDR2 is YYEKEE (reference sequence). The CDR3 runs to 17 residues. Trimming removed 4 bases from V and 3 bases from J; junction bases left unmatched: 13. The CDR3 reads CASSPGTGGSGTDTQYF. In DNA form, the CDR3 reads TGTGCCAGCAGCCCAGGGACAGGAGGGAGCGGAACAGATACGCAGTATTTT.

The genes are TRBV7-8 and TRBJ1-2; D might be TRBD1 (6 bases). Germline CDR1 reads SGHVS; CDR2 reads FQNEAQ. Trimming took 3 bases from V and 4 from J, leaving 18 bases between them. The CDR3 sequence is 16 residues long. The CDR3: CASSFQARTASYGYTF. The CDR3 DNA follows: TGTGCCAGCAGCTTCCAAGCTAGGACAGCAAGCTATGGCTACACCTTC.

This clonotype turned up a few times. The chain employs TRBV20-1 and TRBJ1-2; possibly TRBD1 for D (5 bases). Germline V lookup: CDR1 DFQATT, CDR2 SNEGSKA (reference sequence). Trimming took off 8 bases at V and 1 base at J, with 17 bases between the two ends. The CDR3 is made up of 14 amino acids. CDR3 bases: TGCAGTCCCCCCGCATCGGGACTTAACTATGGCTACACCTTC. It yields the protein CSPPASGLNYGYTF.

The chain combines TRBV4-2 with TRBJ2-3; 7 positions agree with TRBD2. This CDR3 has 18 amino acids. With V trimmed by 4 bases and J by 1 base, 14 bases remained unmatched. CDR1 and CDR2 (germline): LGHNA, YNFKEQ. In DNA, the CDR3 is TGTGCCAGCAGCCGTTACATTACCGGCGGGAGCGGCACAGATACGCAGTATTTT. Amino acid sequence: CASSRYITGGSGTDTQYF.

The chain couples TRBV5-1 to TRBJ2-7; no clear D. CDR1 and CDR2 (germline): SGHRS, YFSETQ. CDR3 length equals 14 residues. The ends were cut back, 4 bases at V and 2 bases at J, with 13 bases in the middle. The CDR3 DNA reads as TGCGCCAGCAGCCTGATACCGCTAGCCTACGAGCAGTACTTC. It codes for CASSLIPLAYEQYF. Full variable domain (missing parts from reference TRBV5-1 and TRBJ2-7): KAGVTQTPRYLIKTRGQQVTLSCSPISGHRSVSWYQQTPGQGLQFLFEYFSETQRNKGNFPGRFSGRQFSNSRSEMNVSTLELGDSALYLCASSLIPLAYEQYFGPGTRLTVT.

This chain joins TRBV7-9 and TRBJ2-5, with D possibly being TRBD1 (6 bases). CDR3 length: 16 residues. Germline V gene lookup returns CDR1 SEHNR and CDR2 FQNEAQ (reference sequence). V was trimmed by 1 base and J by 2 bases, leaving 14 bases between them. The CDR3, as DNA: TGTGCCAGCAGCTTAGGACCCCTGGACAGTCAAGAGACCCAGTACTTC. It translates to CASSLGPLDSQETQYF.

This clonotype was observed a single time. The rearrangement joins TRBV11-2 to TRBJ2-5, with D perhaps TRBD2 (6 bases). The CDR3 is made up of 15 amino acids. V was clipped by 1 base and J by 1 base, with 10 bases between them. CDR1 SGHAT and CDR2 FQNNGV come from the germline V gene. CDR3 amino acids: CASSLGIAVQETQYF. CDR3 coding DNA: TGTGCCAGCAGCTTAGGAATAGCGGTCCAAGAGACCCAGTACTTC.

This clonotype was picked up a small number of times. V usage is TRBV29-1 and J usage is TRBJ1-1, with TRBD1 matching over 8 bases. Germline CDR1 and CDR2: SQVTM and ANQGSEA. V shed 0 bases, J shed 4 bases, and the junction held 16 bases outside the gene matches. The CDR3 runs 18 residues. CDR3 loop: CSVEDRRWGGQGATEAFF. For the CDR3, the DNA is TGCAGCGTTGAAGATCGTAGGTGGGGTGGACAGGGTGCCACTGAAGCTTTCTTT.

The table lists this clonotype with many counts. The chain employs TRBV6-1 and TRBJ2-5; 10 bases match TRBD1. V lost 6 bases, J lost 6 bases, and 7 bases stayed unmatched. Germline assignment: CDR1 MNHNS and CDR2 SASEGT. The CDR3 has 14 amino acids. The CDR3, as DNA: TGTGCCAGCAGCGCGGGGACAGGGGCGAAGACCCAGTACTTC. This encodes CASSAGTGAKTQYF.

A few counts support this clonotype. The chain recombines TRBV5-1 with TRBJ1-4; 9 nucleotides match TRBD1. The CDR3 covers 14 residues. CDR1 and CDR2 from the germline V gene are SGHRS and YFSETQ. Germline trimming cut 4 bases from V and 8 bases from J; bases unmatched to any gene: 6. Here the CDR3 reads CASSHGQGTEKLFF. CDR3 nucleotide sequence: TGCGCCAGCAGCCACGGACAGGGGACCGAAAAACTGTTTTTT.